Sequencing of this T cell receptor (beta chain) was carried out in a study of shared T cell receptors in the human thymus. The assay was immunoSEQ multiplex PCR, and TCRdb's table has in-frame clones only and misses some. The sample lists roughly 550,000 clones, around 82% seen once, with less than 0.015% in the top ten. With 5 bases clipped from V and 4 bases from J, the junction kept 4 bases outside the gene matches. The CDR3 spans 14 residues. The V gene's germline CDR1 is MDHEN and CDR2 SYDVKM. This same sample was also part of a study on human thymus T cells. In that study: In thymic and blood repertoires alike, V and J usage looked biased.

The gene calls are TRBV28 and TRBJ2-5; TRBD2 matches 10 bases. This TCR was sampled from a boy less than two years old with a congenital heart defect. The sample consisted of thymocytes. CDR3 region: CASSLRLAGETQYF. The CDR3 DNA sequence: TGTGCCAGCAGTCTTAGACTAGCGGGAGAGACCCAGTACTTC.